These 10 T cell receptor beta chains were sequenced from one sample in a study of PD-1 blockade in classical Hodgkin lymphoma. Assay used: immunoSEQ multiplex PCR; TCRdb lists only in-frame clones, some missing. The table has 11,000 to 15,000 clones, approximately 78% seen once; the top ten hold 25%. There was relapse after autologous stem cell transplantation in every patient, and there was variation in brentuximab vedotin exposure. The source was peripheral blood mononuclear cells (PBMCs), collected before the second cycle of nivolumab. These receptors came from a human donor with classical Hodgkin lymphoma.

The CDR3 DNA reads TGTGCCAGCAGACCTCCAGGTGGAGGCTATGGCTACACCTTC. Residues: CASRPPGGGYGYTF. The gene calls are TRBV28 and TRBJ1-2; D is ambiguous. Trimming shortened V by 6 bases and J by 4 bases, and 15 bases separated the two germline ends. The germline V gene has CDR1 MDHEN and CDR2 SYDVKM. The CDR3 has 14 residues.

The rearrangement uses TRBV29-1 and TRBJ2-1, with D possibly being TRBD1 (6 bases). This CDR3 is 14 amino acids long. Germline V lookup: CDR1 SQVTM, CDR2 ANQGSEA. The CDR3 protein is CSAIQGSWYNEQFF. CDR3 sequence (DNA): TGCAGTGCTATACAGGGAAGTTGGTACAATGAGCAGTTCTTC.

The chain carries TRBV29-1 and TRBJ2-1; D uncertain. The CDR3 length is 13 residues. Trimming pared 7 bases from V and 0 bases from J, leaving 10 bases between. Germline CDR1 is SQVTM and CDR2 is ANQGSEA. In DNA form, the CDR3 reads TGCAGCGCCCTGGAGAGCTCCTACAATGAGCAGTTCTTC. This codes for CSALESSYNEQFF.

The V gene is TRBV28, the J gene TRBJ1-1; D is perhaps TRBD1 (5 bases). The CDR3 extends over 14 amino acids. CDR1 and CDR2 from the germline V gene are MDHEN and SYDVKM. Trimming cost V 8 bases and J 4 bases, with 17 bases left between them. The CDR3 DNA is TGTGCCAGCTATATTGGGGCAGGGCTCACTGAAGCTTTCTTT. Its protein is CASYIGAGLTEAFF. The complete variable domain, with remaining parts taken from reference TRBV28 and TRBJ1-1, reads DVKVTQSSRYLVKRTGEKVFLECVQDMDHENMFWYRQDPGLGLRLIYFSYDVKMKEKGDIPEGYSVSREKKERFSLILESASTNQTSMYLCASYIGAGLTEAFFGQGTRLTVV.

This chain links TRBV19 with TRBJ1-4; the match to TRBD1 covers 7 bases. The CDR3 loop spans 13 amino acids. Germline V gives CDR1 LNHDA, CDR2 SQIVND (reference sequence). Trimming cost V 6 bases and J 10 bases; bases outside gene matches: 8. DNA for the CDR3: TGTGCCAGTAGCCCCGGGACAGTCGTAAAACTGTTTTTT. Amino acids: CASSPGTVVKLFF.

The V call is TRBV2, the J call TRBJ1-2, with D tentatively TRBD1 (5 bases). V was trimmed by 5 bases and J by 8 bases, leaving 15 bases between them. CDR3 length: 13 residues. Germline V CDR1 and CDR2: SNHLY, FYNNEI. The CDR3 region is CASSNRQGGGYTF. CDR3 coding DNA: TGTGCCAGCAGTAACCGCCAGGGTGGAGGCTACACCTTC.

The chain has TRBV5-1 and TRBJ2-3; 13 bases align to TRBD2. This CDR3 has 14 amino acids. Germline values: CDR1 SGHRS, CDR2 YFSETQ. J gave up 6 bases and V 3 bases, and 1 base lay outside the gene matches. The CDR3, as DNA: TGCGCCAGCAGCTCGGGACTAGCGGGGGATACGCAGTATTTT. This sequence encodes CASSSGLAGDTQYF.

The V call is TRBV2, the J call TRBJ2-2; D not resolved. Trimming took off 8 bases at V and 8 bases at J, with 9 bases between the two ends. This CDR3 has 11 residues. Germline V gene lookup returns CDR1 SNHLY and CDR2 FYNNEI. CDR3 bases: TGTGCCAGCCGTTTAGGAGGGGAGCTGTTTTTT. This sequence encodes CASRLGGELFF. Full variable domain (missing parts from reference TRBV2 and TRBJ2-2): EPEVTQTPSHQVTQMGQEVILRCVPISNHLYFYWYRQILGQKVEFLVSFYNNEISEKSEIFDDQFSVERPDGSNFTLKIRSTKLEDSAMYFCASRLGGELFFGEGSRLTVL.

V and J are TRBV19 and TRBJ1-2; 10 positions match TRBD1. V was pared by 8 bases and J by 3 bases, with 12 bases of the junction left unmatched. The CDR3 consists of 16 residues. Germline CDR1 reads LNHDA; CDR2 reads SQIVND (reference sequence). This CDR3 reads CASLRPLGTGDYGYTF. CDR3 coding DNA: TGTGCCAGTTTGAGACCTCTTGGGACAGGGGACTATGGCTACACCTTC. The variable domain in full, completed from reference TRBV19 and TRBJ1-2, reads DGGITQSPKYLFRKEGQNVTLSCEQNLNHDAMYWYRQDPGQGLRLIYYSQIVNDFQKGDIAEGYSVSREKKESFPLTVTSAQKNPTAFYLCASLRPLGTGDYGYTFGSGTRLTVV.

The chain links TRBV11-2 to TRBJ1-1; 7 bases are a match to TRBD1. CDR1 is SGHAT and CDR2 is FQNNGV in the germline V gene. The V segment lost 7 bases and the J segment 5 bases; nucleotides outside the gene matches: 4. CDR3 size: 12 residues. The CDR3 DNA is TGTGCCAGCAAACAGGGGTGGACTGAAGCTTTCTTT. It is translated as CASKQGWTEAFF.